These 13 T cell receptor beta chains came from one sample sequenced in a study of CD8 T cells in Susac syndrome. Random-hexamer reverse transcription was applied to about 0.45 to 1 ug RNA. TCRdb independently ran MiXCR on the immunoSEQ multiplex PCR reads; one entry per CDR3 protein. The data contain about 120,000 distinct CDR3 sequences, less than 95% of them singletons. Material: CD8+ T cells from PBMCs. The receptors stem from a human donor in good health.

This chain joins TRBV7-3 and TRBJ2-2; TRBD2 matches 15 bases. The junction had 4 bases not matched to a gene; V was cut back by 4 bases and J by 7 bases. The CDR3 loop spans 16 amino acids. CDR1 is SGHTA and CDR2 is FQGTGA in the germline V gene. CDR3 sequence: CASSSGLAGGRGELFF. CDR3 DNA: TGTGCCAGCAGCTCCGGACTAGCGGGAGGGCGCGGGGAGCTGTTTTTT. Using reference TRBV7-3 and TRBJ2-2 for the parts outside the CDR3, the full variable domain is GAGVSQTPSNKVTEKGKYVELRCDPISGHTALYWYRQSLGQGPEFLIYFQGTGAADDSGLPNDRFFAVRPEGSVSTLKIQRTERGDSAVYLCASSSGLAGGRGELFFGEGSRLTVL.

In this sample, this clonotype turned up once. Here the CDR3 reads CASSQDLRLAGDVEQFF. CDR3 DNA: TGTGCCAGCAGCCAAGATTTGAGACTAGCGGGAGACGTTGAGCAGTTCTTC. The J gene is TRBJ2-1, the V gene TRBV14; TRBD2 agrees at 12 bases. Germline trimming cut 0 bases from V and 9 bases from J; bases unmatched to any gene: 9. Germline V lookup: CDR1 SGHDN, CDR2 FVKESK. CDR3 size: 17 residues. Together with reference TRBV14 and TRBJ2-1, the CDR3 gives the full variable domain: EAGVTQFPSHSVIEKGQTVTLRCDPISGHDNLYWYRRVMGKEIKFLLHFVKESKQDESGMPNNRFLAERTGGTYSTLKVQPAELEDSGVYFCASSQDLRLAGDVEQFFGPGTRLTVL.

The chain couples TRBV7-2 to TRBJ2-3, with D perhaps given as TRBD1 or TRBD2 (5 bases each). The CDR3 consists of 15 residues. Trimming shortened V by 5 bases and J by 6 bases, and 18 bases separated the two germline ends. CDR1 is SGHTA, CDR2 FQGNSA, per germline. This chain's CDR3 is CASSAPTPGTDTQYF. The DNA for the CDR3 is TGTGCCAGCAGCGCACCGACTCCGGGGACCGATACGCAGTATTTT.

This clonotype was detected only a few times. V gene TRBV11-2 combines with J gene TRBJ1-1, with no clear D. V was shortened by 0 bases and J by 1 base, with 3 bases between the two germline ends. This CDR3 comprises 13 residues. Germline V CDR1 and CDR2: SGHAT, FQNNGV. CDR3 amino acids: CASSLDRNTEAFF. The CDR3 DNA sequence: TGTGCCAGCAGCTTAGATCGGAACACTGAAGCTTTCTTT.

The CDR3 sequence: CASSPRVTEAFF. DNA for the CDR3: TGTGCCAGCAGTCCCAGGGTGACTGAAGCTTTCTTT. The chain is built from TRBV12-3 or TRBV12-4 and TRBJ1-1, with a weak D call TRBD1 (5 bases). The ends were cut back, 5 bases at V and 5 bases at J, with 9 bases in the middle. CDR3 length: 12 residues.

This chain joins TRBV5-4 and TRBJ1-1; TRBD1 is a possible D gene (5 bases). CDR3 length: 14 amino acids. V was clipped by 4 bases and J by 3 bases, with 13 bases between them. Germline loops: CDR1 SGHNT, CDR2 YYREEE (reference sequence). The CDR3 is CASSGGGVYTEAFF. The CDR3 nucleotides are TGTGCCAGCAGCGGGGGGGGTGTGTACACTGAAGCTTTCTTT.

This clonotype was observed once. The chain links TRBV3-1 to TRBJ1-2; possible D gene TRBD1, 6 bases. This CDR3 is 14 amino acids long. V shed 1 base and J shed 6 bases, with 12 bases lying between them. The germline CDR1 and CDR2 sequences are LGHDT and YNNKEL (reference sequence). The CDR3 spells CASSQGHREDGYTF. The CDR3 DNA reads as TGTGCCAGCAGCCAAGGCCACAGGGAGGATGGCTACACCTTC. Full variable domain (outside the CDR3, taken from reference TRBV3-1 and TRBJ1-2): DTAVSQTPKYLVTQMGNDKSIKCEQNLGHDTMYWYKQDSKKFLKIMFSYNNKELIINETVPNRFSPKSPDKAHLNLHINSLELGDSAVYFCASSQGHREDGYTFGSGTRLTVV.

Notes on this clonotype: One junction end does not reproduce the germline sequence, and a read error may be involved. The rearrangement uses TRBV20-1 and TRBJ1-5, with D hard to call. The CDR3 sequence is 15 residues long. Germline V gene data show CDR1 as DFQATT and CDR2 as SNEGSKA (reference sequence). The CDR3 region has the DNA TGCAGTGCTGGAGACCAAGGACTAGACAATCAGCCCCAGCATTTT. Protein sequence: CSAGDQGLDNQPQHF.

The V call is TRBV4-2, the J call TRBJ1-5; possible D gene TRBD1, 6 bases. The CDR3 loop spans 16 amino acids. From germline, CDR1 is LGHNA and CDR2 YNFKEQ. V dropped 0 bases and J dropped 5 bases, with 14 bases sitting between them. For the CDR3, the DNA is TGTGCCAGCAGCCAAGAAAACAGGGTGTCTCATCAGCCCCAGCATTTT. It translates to CASSQENRVSHQPQHF.

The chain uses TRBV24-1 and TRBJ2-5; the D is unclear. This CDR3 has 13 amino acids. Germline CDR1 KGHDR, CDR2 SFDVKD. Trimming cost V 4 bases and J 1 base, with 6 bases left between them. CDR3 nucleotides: TGTGCCACCAGTGAGTCTACCCAAGAGACCCAGTACTTC. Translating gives CATSESTQETQYF.

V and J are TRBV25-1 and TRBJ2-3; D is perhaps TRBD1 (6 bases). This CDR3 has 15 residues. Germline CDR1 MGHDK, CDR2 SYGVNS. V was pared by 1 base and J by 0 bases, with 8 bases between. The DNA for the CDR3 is TGTGCCAGCAGTGAATCAGGGGCTAGCACAGATACGCAGTATTTT. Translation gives CASSESGASTDTQYF.

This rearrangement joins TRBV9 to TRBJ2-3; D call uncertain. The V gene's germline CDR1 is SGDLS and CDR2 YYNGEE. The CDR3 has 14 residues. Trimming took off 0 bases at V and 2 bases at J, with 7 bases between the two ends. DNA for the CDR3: TGTGCCAGCAGCGTAGGTCACACCACAGATACGCAGTATTTT. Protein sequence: CASSVGHTTDTQYF. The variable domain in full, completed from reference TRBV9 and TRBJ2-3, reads DSGVTQTPKHLITATGQRVTLRCSPRSGDLSVYWYQQSLDQGLQFLIQYYNGEERAKGNILERFSAQQFPDLHSELNLSSLELGDSALYFCASSVGHTTDTQYFGPGTRLTVL.

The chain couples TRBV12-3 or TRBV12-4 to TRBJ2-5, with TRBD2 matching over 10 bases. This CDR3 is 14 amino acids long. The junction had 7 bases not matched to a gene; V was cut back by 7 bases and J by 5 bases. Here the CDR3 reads CASTPSGGWETQYF. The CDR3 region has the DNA TGTGCCAGCACCCCTAGCGGGGGCTGGGAGACCCAGTACTTC.